A selection of T cell receptor beta chains follows, all from one sample in a study of early T cells in non-severe SARS-CoV-2 infection. From the 5' RACE reads, TCRdb called clonotypes with MiXCR, one entry per CDR3 protein. The repertoire holds roughly 56,000 distinct CDR3 sequences, 9.5% to 15% seen once, with 8% to 10% in the top ten. Specimen: whole blood. These TCRs come from an adult who was a healthcare worker with PCR-confirmed SARS-CoV-2 infection or an uninfected control (not recorded which). Each CDR3 is given with its conserved first and last residue. A D gene is named only where the DNA matches it firmly. Clone size is not always given. Where it is, it says once, few, many or a class for expanded clones.

d_gene: NA
v_gene: TRBV6-1
abundance: few
j_gene: TRBJ1-1
CDR3nt: TGTGCCAGCAGTAAGATTGGAGGGGACACTGAAGCTTTCTTT
CDR3aa: CASSKIGGDTEAFF

d_gene: TRBD2
v_gene: TRBV20-1
abundance: many
j_gene: TRBJ2-7
CDR3nt: TGCAGTGCCACGGCAGCGGGAGCCTACGAGCAGTACTTC
CDR3aa: CSATAAGAYEQYF

d_gene: NA
v_gene: TRBV6-5
abundance: NA
j_gene: TRBJ2-1
CDR3nt: TGTGCCACCGCAAAATCGGGACGGTACAATGAGCAGTTCTTC
CDR3aa: CATAKSGRYNEQFF

d_gene: TRBD2
v_gene: TRBV6-5
abundance: many
j_gene: TRBJ2-3
CDR3nt: TGTGCCAGCAGTTACTCTCCTAGCGGGGCCGGCACAGATACGCAGTATTTT
CDR3aa: CASSYSPSGAGTDTQYF

d_gene: TRBD1
v_gene: TRBV6-6
abundance: many
j_gene: TRBJ1-1
CDR3nt: TGTGCCAGCGACAGGGGTCCTACCCCCATTGAAGCTTTCTTT
CDR3aa: CASDRGPTPIEAFF

d_gene: NA
v_gene: TRBV27
abundance: NA
j_gene: TRBJ1-5
CDR3nt: TGTGCCAGCAGTTTTGTAAGGGACCTCAATCAGCCCCAGCATTTT
CDR3aa: CASSFVRDLNQPQHF

d_gene: NA
v_gene: TRBV20-1
abundance: few
j_gene: TRBJ2-5
CDR3nt: TGCAGTGCTAGAGAGGGGGGGCCCCAAGAGACCCAGTACTTC
CDR3aa: CSAREGGPQETQYF

d_gene: NA
v_gene: TRBV29-1
abundance: many
j_gene: TRBJ2-1
CDR3nt: TGCAGCGTTGAACAGGGCCATGAGCAGTTCTTC
CDR3aa: CSVEQGHEQFF

d_gene: NA
v_gene: TRBV4-2
abundance: many
j_gene: TRBJ1-5
CDR3nt: TGTGCCAGCAGCCAAGGCGAAAGGGGGACACAGCCCCAGCATTTT
CDR3aa: CASSQGERGTQPQHF

d_gene: TRBD2
v_gene: TRBV20-1
abundance: many
j_gene: TRBJ2-1
CDR3nt: TGCAGTGCTAGAGATATGAGATCTAGCGGGATCTACAATGAGCAGTTCTTC
CDR3aa: CSARDMRSSGIYNEQFF

d_gene: TRBD1
v_gene: TRBV11-1
abundance: many
j_gene: TRBJ2-1
CDR3nt: TGTGCCAGCAGCCCGGGACAGGGTGTTAGTAATGAGCAGTTCTTC
CDR3aa: CASSPGQGVSNEQFF

d_gene: NA
v_gene: TRBV9
abundance: few
j_gene: TRBJ2-5
CDR3nt: TGTGCCAGCAGCGTAGAGGTGGGATTAGAAGAGACCCAGTACTTC
CDR3aa: CASSVEVGLEETQYF

d_gene: NA
v_gene: TRBV12-3/TRBV12-4
abundance: many
j_gene: TRBJ2-2
CDR3nt: TGTGCCAGCAGTTTTCCCGGGGAGCTGTTTTTT
CDR3aa: CASSFPGELFF

d_gene: TRBD2
v_gene: TRBV29-1
abundance: few
j_gene: TRBJ2-1
CDR3nt: TGCAGCGACCGTGACTTTAGCGGGTTATACAATGAGCAGTTCTTC
CDR3aa: CSDRDFSGLYNEQFF

d_gene: NA
v_gene: TRBV14
abundance: many
j_gene: TRBJ2-7
CDR3nt: TGTGCCAGCAGCACCGACATCGGGGCAGCCTACGAGCAGTACTTC
CDR3aa: CASSTDIGAAYEQYF

d_gene: NA
v_gene: TRBV10-3
abundance: NA
j_gene: TRBJ1-1
CDR3nt: TGTGCCATCAGTGAGTCTCTCGGCCGGGGACTGAACACTGAAGCTTTCTTT
CDR3aa: CAISESLGRGLNTEAFF

d_gene: NA
v_gene: TRBV7-6
abundance: NA
j_gene: TRBJ2-1
CDR3nt: TGTGCCAGCAGCTTATTATTAGGGCTCTCCGGGAATGAGCAGTTCTTC
CDR3aa: CASSLLLGLSGNEQFF

d_gene: NA
v_gene: TRBV7-2
abundance: few
j_gene: TRBJ1-3
CDR3nt: TGTGCCAGCCGTCGAGGGTCGGATGGAAACACCATATATTTT
CDR3aa: CASRRGSDGNTIYF

d_gene: TRBD2
v_gene: TRBV6-5
abundance: few
j_gene: TRBJ2-3
CDR3nt: TGTGCCAGCAGTTACTCGATTATCACTAGCGGGGGGTCGAATACGCAGTATTTT
CDR3aa: CASSYSIITSGGSNTQYF

d_gene: TRBD1
v_gene: TRBV29-1
abundance: NA
j_gene: TRBJ2-7
CDR3nt: TGCAGCGTTGAGCCCGGACAGGGGGCCTACGAGCAGTACTTC
CDR3aa: CSVEPGQGAYEQYF

d_gene: NA
v_gene: TRBV7-9
abundance: NA
j_gene: TRBJ2-2
CDR3nt: TGTGCCAGCCGAGGAAGGGCCGCGAACACCGGGGAGCTGTTTTTT
CDR3aa: CASRGRAANTGELFF

d_gene: TRBD1
v_gene: TRBV29-1
abundance: many
j_gene: TRBJ1-2
CDR3nt: TGCAGCGTTCAGGAGGACAGGGGTGGCTACACCTTC
CDR3aa: CSVQEDRGGYTF

d_gene: NA
v_gene: TRBV28
abundance: many
j_gene: TRBJ1-6
CDR3nt: TGTGCCAGCACACCTGTGGGGGATAATTCACCCCTCCACTTT
CDR3aa: CASTPVGDNSPLHF

d_gene: NA
v_gene: TRBV19
abundance: many
j_gene: TRBJ2-2
CDR3nt: TGTGCCAGTAGTATTATAAACAGCCTGGCGGCCGGGGAGCTGTTTTTT
CDR3aa: CASSIINSLAAGELFF

d_gene: NA
v_gene: TRBV7-8
abundance: NA
j_gene: TRBJ2-1
CDR3nt: TGTGCCAGCACCCCCCTCCCCACTGAGCAGTTCTTC
CDR3aa: CASTPLPTEQFF

d_gene: TRBD1
v_gene: TRBV28
abundance: few
j_gene: TRBJ2-5
CDR3nt: TGTGCCAGCACCGGGGACAGAAGGGAGACCCAGTACTTC
CDR3aa: CASTGDRRETQYF

d_gene: NA
v_gene: TRBV7-9
abundance: few
j_gene: TRBJ1-1
CDR3nt: TGTGCCAGCAGGAGTCAGGGAACTGAAGCTTTCTTT
CDR3aa: CASRSQGTEAFF

d_gene: TRBD1
v_gene: TRBV11-3
abundance: NA
j_gene: TRBJ2-1
CDR3nt: TGTGCCAGCAGCCAACAGGGGTTTAACAATGAGCAGTTCTTC
CDR3aa: CASSQQGFNNEQFF

d_gene: NA
v_gene: TRBV20-1
abundance: many
j_gene: TRBJ2-1
CDR3nt: TGCAGTGCTAGTAGTGGGGGAATTTACAATGAGCAGTTCTTC
CDR3aa: CSASSGGIYNEQFF

d_gene: NA
v_gene: TRBV20-1
abundance: NA
j_gene: TRBJ2-7
CDR3nt: TGCAGTGCTAGTCAGGCGACAGCCGCCTACGAGCAGTACTTC
CDR3aa: CSASQATAAYEQYF

d_gene: NA
v_gene: TRBV13
abundance: few
j_gene: TRBJ1-2
CDR3nt: TGTGCCAGCAGCCACGAGTATGGCTACACCTTC
CDR3aa: CASSHEYGYTF

d_gene: NA
v_gene: TRBV7-2
abundance: NA
j_gene: TRBJ1-2
CDR3nt: TGTGCCAGCAGCTTAGCGCGGGGAAGCTATGGCTACACCTTC
CDR3aa: CASSLARGSYGYTF

d_gene: NA
v_gene: TRBV2
abundance: NA
j_gene: TRBJ2-7
CDR3nt: TGTGCCAGCAGTGAATTGTTCTACGAGCAGTACTTC
CDR3aa: CASSELFYEQYF

d_gene: NA
v_gene: TRBV5-4
abundance: NA
j_gene: TRBJ2-7
CDR3nt: TGTGCCAGCAGTCATACCACAGGCTCCTACGAGCAGTACTTC
CDR3aa: CASSHTTGSYEQYF

d_gene: TRBD1
v_gene: TRBV28
abundance: NA
j_gene: TRBJ2-7
CDR3nt: TGTGCCAGCAGTCCGGGGAGACAGGGGAACCCCTACGAGCAGTACTTC
CDR3aa: CASSPGRQGNPYEQYF

d_gene: NA
v_gene: TRBV5-1
abundance: NA
j_gene: TRBJ1-6
CDR3nt: TGCGCCAGCAGCGCCGTCATAGGGCAGGTGGTTTCACCCCTCCACTTT
CDR3aa: CASSAVIGQVVSPLHF

d_gene: NA
v_gene: TRBV2
abundance: few
j_gene: TRBJ2-7
CDR3nt: TGTGCCAGCAGTGCCGGGGCAGGGGTCTCCTACGAGCAGTACTTC
CDR3aa: CASSAGAGVSYEQYF

d_gene: NA
v_gene: TRBV5-6
abundance: many
j_gene: TRBJ1-1
CDR3nt: TGTGCCAGCAGCTTGGGATCTGGGATGAACACTGAAGCTTTCTTT
CDR3aa: CASSLGSGMNTEAFF

d_gene: NA
v_gene: TRBV6-2/TRBV6-3
abundance: few
j_gene: TRBJ2-3
CDR3nt: TGTGCCAGCAGTTCTACCACAGATACGCAGTATTTT
CDR3aa: CASSSTTDTQYF

d_gene: NA
v_gene: TRBV4-1
abundance: many
j_gene: TRBJ2-7
CDR3nt: TGCGCCAGCAGCCAAGGGGCCCGTTCCTACGAGCAGTACTTC
CDR3aa: CASSQGARSYEQYF

d_gene: NA
v_gene: TRBV5-1
abundance: NA
j_gene: TRBJ2-3
CDR3nt: TGCGCCAGCAGCTTGGAGGGTAACACAGATACGCAGTATTTT
CDR3aa: CASSLEGNTDTQYF

d_gene: TRBD2
v_gene: TRBV5-1
abundance: many
j_gene: TRBJ2-7
CDR3nt: TGCGCCAGCAGCTTGGCACTAGCGGGGAACGAGCAGTACTTC
CDR3aa: CASSLALAGNEQYF

d_gene: TRBD1
v_gene: TRBV5-1
abundance: few
j_gene: TRBJ2-5
CDR3nt: TGCGCCAGCAGCCTCTCGACAGGGGGGGAGACCCAGTACTTC
CDR3aa: CASSLSTGGETQYF

d_gene: TRBD1
v_gene: TRBV7-2
abundance: NA
j_gene: TRBJ2-7
CDR3nt: TGTGCCAGCAGCTCAACCCCGGGACAGGGCTACGAGCAGTACTTC
CDR3aa: CASSSTPGQGYEQYF

d_gene: NA
v_gene: TRBV29-1
abundance: NA
j_gene: TRBJ1-2
CDR3nt: TGCAGCGTTGAAGATTGGAGGGGTGGAGGCTACACCTTC
CDR3aa: CSVEDWRGGGYTF

d_gene: NA
v_gene: TRBV4-1
abundance: many
j_gene: TRBJ1-5
CDR3nt: TGCGCCAGCAGCCAAGAATACGGGGGCAGAATGGAAGCTGGACAGCCCCAGCATTTT
CDR3aa: CASSQEYGGRMEAGQPQHF

d_gene: TRBD1
v_gene: TRBV7-2
abundance: few
j_gene: TRBJ2-1
CDR3nt: TGTGCCAGCAGCCGGGACAGGGCCAATGAGCAGTTCTTC
CDR3aa: CASSRDRANEQFF

d_gene: NA
v_gene: TRBV6-5
abundance: NA
j_gene: TRBJ2-3
CDR3nt: TGTGCCGGACTGGGCCACTCGCCCCGGTTTGAAGATACGCAGTATTTT
CDR3aa: CAGLGHSPRFEDTQYF

d_gene: NA
v_gene: TRBV9
abundance: NA
j_gene: TRBJ1-1
CDR3nt: TGTGCCAGCAGCGCAACTACAAGGAACACTGAAGCTTTCTTT
CDR3aa: CASSATTRNTEAFF

d_gene: NA
v_gene: TRBV18
abundance: NA
j_gene: TRBJ2-6
CDR3nt: TGTGCCAGCGGCGTATTCAGCTCTGGGGCCAACGTCCTGACTTTC
CDR3aa: CASGVFSSGANVLTF

d_gene: NA
v_gene: TRBV4-3
abundance: NA
j_gene: TRBJ2-1
CDR3nt: TGCGCCAGCAGCCAAGATGTATACAATGAGCAGTTCTTC
CDR3aa: CASSQDVYNEQFF

d_gene: NA
v_gene: TRBV25-1
abundance: many
j_gene: TRBJ2-5
CDR3nt: TGTGCCAGCAGTCTGATCGGAAGAGGACTGCAATTC
CDR3aa: CASSLIGRGLQF